The 26 T cell receptor beta chains listed next were all sequenced from one sample in a study of regulatory T cells in long-lasting Graves disease. The TCR beta library used iRepertoire HTBI primers with Arm-PCR amplification of CDR3. TCRdb reanalysed the multiplex PCR reads using MiXCR and keeps one entry per CDR3 protein. The sample contains roughly 420,000 distinct CDR3 sequences, 15% of which appear only once. Indicated time point: newly diagnosed GD, antithyroid drugs for less than 3 months. Scientists built the TCR library using RNA that was extracted from PBMCs. Sequencing used peripheral blood mononuclear cells (PBMCs), obtained at new diagnosis, from a patient treated with antithyroid drugs. These receptor sequences come from a female donor with Graves disease.

This clonotype occurred many times. V gene TRBV12-3 or TRBV12-4 combines with J gene TRBJ2-7, with D maybe TRBD2 (6 bases). The V end was cut by 6 bases, the J end by 2 bases, with 11 bases between. The CDR3 is 13 amino acids. The CDR3 here is CASRISGPYEQYF. CDR3 coding DNA: TGTGCCAGCAGAATAAGCGGGCCCTACGAGCAGTACTTC.

This clonotype was counted at least ten times. This CDR3 reads CSARDARGGSYEQYF. CDR3 in DNA: TGCAGTGCTAGAGATGCTAGGGGAGGTTCCTACGAGCAGTACTTC. The V and J genes are TRBV20-1 and TRBJ2-7; a weak D match, TRBD2 (6 bases). This CDR3 is built from 15 residues. Per the germline V gene, CDR1 is DFQATT and CDR2 is SNEGSKA (reference sequence). Trimming stripped 0 bases from V and 1 base from J, with 13 bases between.

This clonotype was recorded many times. CDR3 region: CASRQRKLEYGYTF. The CDR3 nucleotides read TGTGCCAGCCGACAGAGAAAACTTGAATATGGCTACACCTTC. The chain combines TRBV2 with TRBJ1-2, with D maybe TRBD1 (5 bases). This CDR3 has 14 amino acids. The germline gives CDR1 SNHLY, CDR2 FYNNEI. The V end lost 8 bases, the J end lost 5 bases, and 18 bases lay between the germline ends.

This clonotype came up many times. The chain recombines TRBV27 with TRBJ1-2; D might be TRBD1 (6 bases). The V gene lost 6 bases and the J gene lost 6 bases, with 11 bases spanning the gap. The CDR3 is 12 amino acids. Germline-derived CDR1 and CDR2 are MNHEY and SMNVEV (reference sequence). CDR3 coding DNA: TGTGCCAGCAGCGATTACAGGGATGGCTACACCTTC. Translation gives CASSDYRDGYTF.

In this sample, this clonotype turned up many times. This chain uses TRBV9 with TRBJ2-2, with 7 bases matching TRBD2. CDR3 length: 15 residues. CDR1 is SGDLS and CDR2 is YYNGEE in the germline V gene. Trimming cost V 2 bases and J 6 bases; bases outside gene matches: 7. This CDR3 is CASSVTGTTPGELFF. DNA of the CDR3: TGTGCCAGCAGCGTCACCGGGACTACCCCCGGGGAGCTGTTTTTT.

Of note for this clonotype: A junction boundary mismatches the germline segment, possibly from a read error. The chain links TRBV5-1 to TRBJ1-6; TRBD1 matches at 7 bases. This CDR3 spans 17 amino acids. The germline gives CDR1 SGHRS, CDR2 YFSETQ. CDR3 amino acids: CASSIFTGALNNSPPHF. CDR3 nucleotide sequence: TGCGCCAGCAGCATTTTTACAGGGGCCCTTAATAATTCACCCCCCCACTTT. The full variable domain, its missing parts supplied by reference TRBV5-1 and TRBJ1-6, is KAGVTQTPRYLIKTRGQQVTLSCSPISGHRSVSWYQQTPGQGLQFLFEYFSETQRNKGNFPGRFSGRQFSNSRSEMNVSTLELGDSALYLCASSIFTGALNNSPPHFGNGTRLTVT.

J is TRBJ1-2 and V is TRBV6-1, with 7 nucleotides matching TRBD1. The V segment lost 6 bases and the J segment 5 bases; nucleotides outside the gene matches: 9. The V gene's germline CDR1 is MNHNS and CDR2 SASEGT. This CDR3 has 14 residues. The DNA for the CDR3 is TGTGCCAGCAGAACCCGGGACAGAAAGTATGGCTACACCTTC. Translation gives CASRTRDRKYGYTF.

Concerning this clonotype: Given a far larger clone just one base away, this is likely a sequencing read error. This chain connects TRBV11-3 to TRBJ2-1; D may match TRBD1 or TRBD2 (5 bases each). V lost 5 bases and J lost 10, with 18 bases in between. This CDR3 spans 14 amino acids. Per the germline V gene, CDR1 is SGHNT and CDR2 is YENEEA. The CDR3 DNA reads TGTGCCAGCAGCGAGGGACGGTTCTCCTACGAGCAGTTCTTC. It yields the protein CASSEGRFSYEQFF. The variable domain in full, with the rest retrieved from reference TRBV11-3 and TRBJ2-1, is EAGVVQSPRYKIIEKKQPVAFWCNPISGHNTLYWYLQNLGQGPELLIRYENEEAVDDSQLPKDRFSAERLKGVDSTLKIQPAELGDSAVYLCASSEGRFSYEQFFGPGTRLTVL.

This clonotype appeared many times. This rearrangement joins TRBV3-1 to TRBJ1-5; D unresolved. The CDR3 has 14 amino acids. From germline, CDR1 is LGHDT and CDR2 YNNKEL (reference sequence). The V gene lost 4 bases and the J gene lost 0 bases, with 7 bases spanning the gap. CDR3 sequence reads: CASSRTDSNQPQHF. DNA for the CDR3: TGTGCCAGCAGCCGGACGGATAGCAATCAGCCCCAGCATTTT.

This clonotype showed up many times. The genes are TRBV5-1 and TRBJ1-6; no clear D. Germline values: CDR1 SGHRS, CDR2 YFSETQ. The length of the CDR3 is 14 residues. Trimming took off 6 bases at V and 5 bases at J, with 12 bases between the two ends. CDR3 residues: CASTTGADNSPLHF. As DNA, the CDR3 is TGCGCCAGCACCACCGGAGCGGATAATTCACCCCTCCACTTT.

This clonotype occurred many times. The chain uses TRBV12-3 or TRBV12-4 and TRBJ1-2; D perhaps matches TRBD1 (6 bases). This CDR3 comprises 14 residues. Trimming took 6 bases from V and 4 from J, leaving 15 bases between them. The CDR3 DNA follows: TGTGCCAGCAGCTCAGGACAGCCATTCTATGGCTACACCTTC. Translation gives CASSSGQPFYGYTF.

At least ten counts were recorded for this clonotype. DNA of the CDR3: TGTGCCAGCAGTACCGGGACAGCGAACACCGGGGAGCTGTTTTTT. Its protein product is CASSTGTANTGELFF. This chain joins TRBV28 and TRBJ2-2, with 7 bases matching TRBD1. Trimming took 5 bases from V and 0 from J; bases not matched to a gene: 3. CDR3 length equals 15 residues. Germline CDR1 reads MDHEN; CDR2 reads SYDVKM.

This clonotype was detected only once. The genes are TRBV3-1 and TRBJ2-7; 8 bases are shared with TRBD2. V gave up 4 bases and J gave up 7 bases; unmatched junction bases: 9. Germline V gene sequence: CDR1 LGHDT, CDR2 YNNKEL (reference sequence). The CDR3 has 14 residues. In nucleotides, the CDR3 is TGTGCCAGCAGCCCCGGGACTAGACTATCTGAGCAGTACTTC. This encodes CASSPGTRLSEQYF.

This clonotype was seen ten or more times. The chain links TRBV20-1 to TRBJ2-1; D call uncertain. The germline V gene encodes CDR1 DFQATT and CDR2 SNEGSKA (reference sequence). The CDR3 consists of 14 residues. The ends were cut back, 3 bases at V and 0 bases at J, with 9 bases in the middle. This CDR3 reads CSASPSGSYNEQFF. The CDR3 DNA follows: TGCAGTGCTAGTCCCAGTGGCTCCTACAATGAGCAGTTCTTC.

This clonotype was recorded many times. The rearrangement links TRBV4-1 to TRBJ2-3; 7 bases fit TRBD2. The CDR3 extends over 16 amino acids. The germline gives CDR1 MGHRA, CDR2 YSYEKL. V gave up 0 bases and J gave up 4 bases; unmatched junction bases: 7. The CDR3 here is CASSQETSNGADTQYF. The CDR3 region has the DNA TGCGCCAGCAGCCAAGAGACTAGCAATGGAGCAGATACGCAGTATTTT.

In its sample, this clonotype was seen many times. The chain couples TRBV27 to TRBJ1-1; no clear D gene. Germline loops: CDR1 MNHEY, CDR2 SMNVEV (reference sequence). This CDR3 is 11 amino acids long. V dropped 6 bases and J dropped 5 bases, with 7 bases sitting between them. The CDR3 nucleotides are TGTGCCAGCAGCTTGGGAACTGAAGCTTTCTTT. Its protein is CASSLGTEAFF.

This clonotype appeared many times. The gene calls are TRBV5-1 and TRBJ1-2; D not resolved. Germline V lookup: CDR1 SGHRS, CDR2 YFSETQ. CDR3 size: 14 residues. Trimming left V 1 base short and J 5 bases short, with 12 bases between. Here the CDR3 reads CASSLYGSDYGYTF. CDR3 DNA sequence: TGCGCCAGCAGCTTGTACGGCAGCGATTATGGCTACACCTTC.

This chain joins TRBV10-3 and TRBJ1-2, with TRBD1 as a possible D gene (6 bases). The CDR3 has 13 residues. CDR1 is ENHRY and CDR2 is SYGVKD in the germline V gene. Trimming took off 8 bases at V and 7 bases at J, with 17 bases between the two ends. The CDR3 loop reads CAIAALGAGGYTF. The CDR3 region has the DNA TGTGCCATCGCCGCCTTGGGGGCGGGTGGCTACACCTTC.

This clonotype was detected a few times. The chain is built from TRBV12-3 or TRBV12-4 and TRBJ1-4; D is unclear. Trimming cost V 4 bases and J 7 bases, with 10 bases left between them. The CDR3 extends over 13 amino acids. CDR3 sequence reads: CASSYSGGEKLFF. As DNA, the CDR3 is TGTGCCAGCAGTTATTCCGGTGGTGAAAAACTGTTTTTT.

Ten or more counts support this clonotype. The chain uses TRBV5-1 and TRBJ1-1, with D unresolved. The CDR3 extends over 13 amino acids. V lost 5 bases and J 7 bases, leaving 15 bases between the germline ends. Germline lookup yields CDR1 SGHRS and CDR2 YFSETQ. The CDR3 region is CASSRGLVGEAFF. In DNA form, the CDR3 reads TGCGCCAGCAGTAGAGGACTAGTCGGTGAAGCTTTCTTT.

Many counts were recorded for this clonotype. This chain connects TRBV20-1 to TRBJ1-1; D gene unclear. CDR3 length: 12 amino acids. V was trimmed by 7 bases and J by 3 bases, leaving 12 bases between them. Germline V lookup: CDR1 DFQATT, CDR2 SNEGSKA (reference sequence). CDR3 loop: CSVQSRDTEAFF. The CDR3 bases are TGCAGTGTTCAGTCAAGGGACACTGAAGCTTTCTTT.

This clonotype was detected many times. J is TRBJ2-5 and V is TRBV7-9, with unresolved D. V lost 3 bases, J lost 1 base, and 12 bases lay in between. This CDR3 has 15 residues. Germline V gives CDR1 SEHNR, CDR2 FQNEAQ (reference sequence). The CDR3: CASSFPNPGQETQYF. CDR3 DNA sequence: TGTGCCAGCAGCTTTCCCAATCCCGGCCAAGAGACCCAGTACTTC.

This clonotype appeared many times. The V gene is TRBV20-1, the J gene TRBJ2-7, with 10 positions matching TRBD2. The CDR3 contains 14 residues. Germline CDR1 reads DFQATT; CDR2 reads SNEGSKA (reference sequence). V shed 6 bases and J 4 bases; nucleotides not matched to a gene: 9. The CDR3 DNA reads TGCAGTGCAACCCGACAGGGACTAGCGTACGAGCAGTACTTC. It codes for CSATRQGLAYEQYF.

This clonotype was seen many times. V is TRBV5-6 and J is TRBJ2-5; the D gene is possibly TRBD1 (6 bases). The germline gives CDR1 SGHDT, CDR2 YYEEEE. The CDR3 covers 12 residues. V lost 3 bases and J 9 bases, leaving 12 bases between the germline ends. The CDR3 reads CASSSFTGSQYF. The CDR3 coding sequence is TGTGCCAGCAGCTCGTTTACAGGGTCCCAGTACTTC.

In this sample, this clonotype turned up many times. The chain carries TRBV11-2 and TRBJ1-1; 9 nucleotides align to TRBD1. Trimming removed 5 bases from V and 4 bases from J; junction bases left unmatched: 8. This CDR3 comprises 15 residues. In germline, CDR1 is SGHAT, CDR2 FQNNGV. CDR3 nucleotide sequence: TGTGCCAGCAGCAACTTGGGACAGGGATTCACTGAAGCTTTCTTT. This codes for CASSNLGQGFTEAFF. Variable domain in full (rest from reference TRBV11-2 and TRBJ1-1): EAGVAQSPRYKIIEKRQSVAFWCNPISGHATLYWYQQILGQGPKLLIQFQNNGVVDDSQLPKDRFSAERLKGVDSTLKIQPAKLEDSAVYLCASSNLGQGFTEAFFGQGTRLTVV.

This clonotype came up a few times. The V gene is TRBV5-1, the J gene TRBJ2-1; 7 bases agree with TRBD1. With V trimmed by 5 bases and J by 0 bases, 14 bases remained unmatched. The CDR3 sequence is 18 residues long. The germline V gene encodes CDR1 SGHRS and CDR2 YFSETQ. The DNA for the CDR3 is TGCGCCAGCAGTCCTAAGAGACAGGGCTGGGACTCCTACAATGAGCAGTTCTTC. Protein product: CASSPKRQGWDSYNEQFF.